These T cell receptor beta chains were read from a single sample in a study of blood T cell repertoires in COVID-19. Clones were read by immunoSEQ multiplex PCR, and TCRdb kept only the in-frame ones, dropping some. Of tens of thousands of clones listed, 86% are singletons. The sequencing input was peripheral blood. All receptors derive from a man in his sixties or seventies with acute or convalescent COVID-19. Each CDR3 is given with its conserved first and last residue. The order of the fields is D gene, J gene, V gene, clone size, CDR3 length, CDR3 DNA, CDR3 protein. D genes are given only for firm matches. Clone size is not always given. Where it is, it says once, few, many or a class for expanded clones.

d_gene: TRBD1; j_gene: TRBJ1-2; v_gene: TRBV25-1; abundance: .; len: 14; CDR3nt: TGTGCCAGCAGTGAATCGACAGGGGCGGAGGGCTACACCTTC; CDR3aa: CASSESTGAEGYTF
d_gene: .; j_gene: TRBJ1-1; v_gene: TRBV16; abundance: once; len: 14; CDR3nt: TGTGCCAGCAGCCAAGAAGACAGTAACACTGAAGCTTTCTTT; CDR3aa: CASSQEDSNTEAFF
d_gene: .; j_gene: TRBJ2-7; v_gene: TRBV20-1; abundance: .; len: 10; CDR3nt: TGCAGTGCTACCAGAGGGGAGCAGTACTTC; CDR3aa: CSATRGEQYF
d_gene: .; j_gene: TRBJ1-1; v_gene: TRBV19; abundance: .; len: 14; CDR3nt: TGTGCCAGTAGTTTCGGGGGTATGAACACTGAAGCTTTCTTT; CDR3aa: CASSFGGMNTEAFF
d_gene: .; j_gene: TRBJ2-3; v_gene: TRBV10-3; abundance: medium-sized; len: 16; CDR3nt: TGTGCCATCAGTGACCTGGACAGCCAGAGGGCAGATACGCAGTATTTT; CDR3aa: CAISDLDSQRADTQYF
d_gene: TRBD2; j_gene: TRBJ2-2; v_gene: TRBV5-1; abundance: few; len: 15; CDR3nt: TGCGCCAGCAGCGAAACTAGCGGTAACACCGGGGAGCTGTTTTTT; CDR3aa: CASSETSGNTGELFF
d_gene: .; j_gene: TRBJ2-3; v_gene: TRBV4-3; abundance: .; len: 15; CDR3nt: TGCGCCAGCAGCCTCTCCCGGGTTGGCACAGATACGCAGTATTTT; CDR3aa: CASSLSRVGTDTQYF
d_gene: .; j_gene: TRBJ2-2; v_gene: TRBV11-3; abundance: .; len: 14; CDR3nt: TGTGCCAGCAGATTAGCGGAGGACACCGGGGAGCTGTTTTTT; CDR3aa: CASRLAEDTGELFF
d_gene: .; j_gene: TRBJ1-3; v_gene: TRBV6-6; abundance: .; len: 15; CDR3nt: TGTGCCAGCAGTTACGGGAGTAACTCTGGAAACACCATATATTTT; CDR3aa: CASSYGSNSGNTIYF
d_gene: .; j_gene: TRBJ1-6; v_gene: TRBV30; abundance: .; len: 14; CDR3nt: TGTGCCCGTACGGAGGGTCTAAATAATTCACCCCTCCACTTT; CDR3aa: CARTEGLNNSPLHF
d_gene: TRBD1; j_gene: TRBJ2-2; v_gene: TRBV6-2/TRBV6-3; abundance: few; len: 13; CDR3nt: TGTGCCAGCAGTCGACAGGGGAGCGGGGAGCTGTTTTTT; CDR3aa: CASSRQGSGELFF
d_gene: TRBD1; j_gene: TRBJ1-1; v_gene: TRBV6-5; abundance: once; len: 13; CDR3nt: TGTGCCAGCAGTCGCGGACAGGGCGCTGAAGCTTTCTTT; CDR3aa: CASSRGQGAEAFF
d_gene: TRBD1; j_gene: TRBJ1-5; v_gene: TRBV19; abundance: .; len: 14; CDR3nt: TGTGCCAGTAGTCAGGGGGATAGCAATCAGCCCCAGCATTTT; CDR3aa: CASSQGDSNQPQHF
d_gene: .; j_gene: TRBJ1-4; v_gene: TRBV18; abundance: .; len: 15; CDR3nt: TGTGCCAGCTCACCACGTGGCCCGGGAGGTGAAAAACTGTTTTTT; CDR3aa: CASSPRGPGGEKLFF
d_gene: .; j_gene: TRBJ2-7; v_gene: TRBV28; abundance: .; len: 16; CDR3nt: TGTGCCAGCAGCCCGACGGGACTCCTAACCGACTACGAGCAGTACTTC; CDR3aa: CASSPTGLLTDYEQYF
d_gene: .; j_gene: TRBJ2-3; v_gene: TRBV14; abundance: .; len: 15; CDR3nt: TGTGCCAGCAACGAAGGGGCAGTAAGCACAGATACGCAGTATTTT; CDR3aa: CASNEGAVSTDTQYF
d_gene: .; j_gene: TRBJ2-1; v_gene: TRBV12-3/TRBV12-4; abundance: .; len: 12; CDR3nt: TGTGCCAGCAGTTTCGGGTGGCGCGAGCAGTTCTTC; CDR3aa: CASSFGWREQFF
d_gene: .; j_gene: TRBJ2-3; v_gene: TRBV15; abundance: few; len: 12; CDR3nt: TGTGCCACCAGCAGTCGGGTGAGAGTGCTATATTTT; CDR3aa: CATSSRVRVLYF
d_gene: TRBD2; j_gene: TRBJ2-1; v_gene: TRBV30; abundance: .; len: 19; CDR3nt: TGTGCCTGGAGTTCCCCGGTGGGGCGGGAGGCCGGGTCCTACAATGAGCAGTTCTTC; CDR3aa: CAWSSPVGREAGSYNEQFF
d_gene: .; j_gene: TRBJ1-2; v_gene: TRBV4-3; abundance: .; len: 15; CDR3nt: TGCGCCAGCAGCCAGCGGACAAATTCTAACTATGGCTACACCTTC; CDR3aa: CASSQRTNSNYGYTF
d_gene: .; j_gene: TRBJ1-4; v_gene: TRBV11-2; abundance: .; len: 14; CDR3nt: TGTGCCAGCAGCTCGAACCTCGGCCGGGGAGGGCTGTTTTTT; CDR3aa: CASSSNLGRGGLFF
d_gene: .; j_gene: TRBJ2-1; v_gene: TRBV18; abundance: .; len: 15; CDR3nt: TGTGCCAGCTCACCCGACAGAGACTCCTACAATGAGCAGTTCTTC; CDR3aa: CASSPDRDSYNEQFF
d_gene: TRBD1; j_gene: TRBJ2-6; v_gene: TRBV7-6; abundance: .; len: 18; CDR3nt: TGTGCCAGCAGCTTAGTGGCAGGGGGAAGCTCTGGGGCCAACGTCCTGACTTTC; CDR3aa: CASSLVAGGSSGANVLTF
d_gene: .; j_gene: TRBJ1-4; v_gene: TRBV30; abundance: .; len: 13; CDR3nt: TGTGCCTGGAGTGGGGTGGAGGAGGAAAAACTGTTTTTT; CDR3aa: CAWSGVEEEKLFF
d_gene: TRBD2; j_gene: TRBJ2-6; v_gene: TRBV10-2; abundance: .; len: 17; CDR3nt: TGCGCCAGCAGGCCGACTAGCGGGAGCTCTGGGGCCAACGTCCTGACTTTC; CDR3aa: CASRPTSGSSGANVLTF
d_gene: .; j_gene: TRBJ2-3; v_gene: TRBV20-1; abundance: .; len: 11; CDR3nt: TGCAGTGAGACAGATCGGGATACGCAGTATTTT; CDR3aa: CSETDRDTQYF
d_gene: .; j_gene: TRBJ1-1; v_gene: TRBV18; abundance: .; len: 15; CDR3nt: TGTGCCAGCTCACCAACGCAGGGGCTGAACACTGAAGCTTTCTTT; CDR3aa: CASSPTQGLNTEAFF
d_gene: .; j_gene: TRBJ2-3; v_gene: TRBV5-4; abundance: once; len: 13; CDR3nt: TGTGCCAGCAGCTTGGATCCTAAAGATACGCAGTATTTT; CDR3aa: CASSLDPKDTQYF
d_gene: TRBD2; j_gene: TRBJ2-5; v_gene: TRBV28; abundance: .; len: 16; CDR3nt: TGTGCCAGCAGTTTACCACTGAGCGGGAGGCACGAGACCCAGTACTTC; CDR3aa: CASSLPLSGRHETQYF
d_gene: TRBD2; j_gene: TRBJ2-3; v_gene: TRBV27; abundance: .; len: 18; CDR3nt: TGTGCCAGCAGTTGGGGCGAGGGACTAGCGGGAGTCCCAGATACGCAGTATTTT; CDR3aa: CASSWGEGLAGVPDTQYF
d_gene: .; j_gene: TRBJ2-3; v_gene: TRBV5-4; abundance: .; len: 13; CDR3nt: TGTGCCAGCAGCTCAATTCCCACAGATACGCAGTATTTT; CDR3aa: CASSSIPTDTQYF
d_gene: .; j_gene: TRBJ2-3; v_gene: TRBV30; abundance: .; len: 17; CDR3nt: TGTGCCTGGAGTGTACAGGGCTCTGGACTCCGCACAGATACGCAGTATTTT; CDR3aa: CAWSVQGSGLRTDTQYF
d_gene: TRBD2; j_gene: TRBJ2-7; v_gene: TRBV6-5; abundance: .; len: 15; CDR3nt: TGTGCCAGCAGTTACTACCTAGCGGGAGGGTACGAGCAGTACTTC; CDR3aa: CASSYYLAGGYEQYF
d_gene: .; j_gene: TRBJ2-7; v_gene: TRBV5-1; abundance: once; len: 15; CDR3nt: TGCGCCAGCAGCTTGGTGGGGGGTAGCACCTACGAGCAGTACTTC; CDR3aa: CASSLVGGSTYEQYF
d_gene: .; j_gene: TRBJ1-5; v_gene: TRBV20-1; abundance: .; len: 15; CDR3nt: TGCAGTGCTAGTGACTCGACCAGACAGCCCCGGTCCCAGCATTTT; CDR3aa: CSASDSTRQPRSQHF
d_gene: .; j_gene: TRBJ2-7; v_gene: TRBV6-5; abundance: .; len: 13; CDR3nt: TGTGCCAGCAGTAGACAGTCACTTTACGAGCAGTACTTC; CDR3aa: CASSRQSLYEQYF
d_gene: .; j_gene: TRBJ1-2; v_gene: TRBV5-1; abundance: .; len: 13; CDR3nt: TGCGCCAGCAGCTTGGGGCAGGGAAACAGCTACACCTTC; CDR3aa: CASSLGQGNSYTF
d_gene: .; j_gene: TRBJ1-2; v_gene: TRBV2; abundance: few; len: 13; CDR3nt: TGTGCCAGCAGTGAAACCCGGGAAGATGGCTACACCTTC; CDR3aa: CASSETREDGYTF
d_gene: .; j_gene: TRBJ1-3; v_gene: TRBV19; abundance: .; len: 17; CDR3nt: TGTGCCAGTAGTCCCTTCTTTGGGGGCCTCTCTGGAAACACCATATATTTT; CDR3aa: CASSPFFGGLSGNTIYF
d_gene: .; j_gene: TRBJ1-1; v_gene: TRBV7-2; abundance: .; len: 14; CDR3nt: TGTGCCAGCAGCTTAGTGTCCGGGACACCTGAAGCTTTCTTT; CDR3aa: CASSLVSGTPEAFF
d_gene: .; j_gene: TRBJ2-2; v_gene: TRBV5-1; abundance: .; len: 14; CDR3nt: TGCGCCAGCAGCTTAGGGGCGAACACCGGGGAGCTGTTTTTT; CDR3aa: CASSLGANTGELFF
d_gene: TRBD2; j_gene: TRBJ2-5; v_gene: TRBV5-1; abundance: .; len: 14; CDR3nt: TGCGCCAGCAGCTCTGGACTAGCGGGAGAGACCCAGTACTTC; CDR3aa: CASSSGLAGETQYF
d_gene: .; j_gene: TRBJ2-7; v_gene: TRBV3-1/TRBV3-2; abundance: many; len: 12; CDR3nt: TGTGCCAGCAGCCAAGAATCCCGGGAGCAGTACTTC; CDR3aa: CASSQESREQYF
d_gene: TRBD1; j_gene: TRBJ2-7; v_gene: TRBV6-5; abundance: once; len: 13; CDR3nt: TGTGCCAGCAGTTACTCCGACAGGGGAATGGCGTACTTC; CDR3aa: CASSYSDRGMAYF
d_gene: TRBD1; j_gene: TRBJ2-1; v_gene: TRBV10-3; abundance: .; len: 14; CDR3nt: TGTGCCACCTACCGGGACAGGTCTTACAATGAGCAGTTCTTC; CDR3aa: CATYRDRSYNEQFF
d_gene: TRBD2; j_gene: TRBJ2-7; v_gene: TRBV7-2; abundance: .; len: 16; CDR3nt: TGTGCCAGCAGCTTCGTAGCGGGAGGCCTCGGCTACGAGCAGTACTTC; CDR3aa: CASSFVAGGLGYEQYF